This record concerns one TCR beta chain sequence. The antigen remains undetermined. These data come from a study of cytomegalovirus exposure and HLA in healthy donors. Study observations and caveats: The tendency of first-cohort TCR clusters to co-occur in the roughly 120 validation repertoires was identified by a subsequent analysis.

Repertoires were generated with immunoSEQ multiplex PCR, while TCRdb's copy carries only in-frame clones and drops some. The table shows 50,000 to 70,000 clones, with roughly 94% occurring only once. V shed 1 base and J 4 bases; nucleotides not matched to a gene: 7. The CDR3 has 16 amino acids. Germline CDR1 is MNHNS and CDR2 is SASEGT. Material: PBMCs. The sequence was obtained from a woman younger than 35 in good health and CMV-seropositive. This chain links TRBV6-1 with TRBJ2-1; 7 bases match TRBD2. The CDR3 loop reads CASSEGLAGEYNEQFF. DNA of the CDR3: TGTGCCAGCAGTGAAGGTTTGGCGGGAGAGTACAATGAGCAGTTCTTC.